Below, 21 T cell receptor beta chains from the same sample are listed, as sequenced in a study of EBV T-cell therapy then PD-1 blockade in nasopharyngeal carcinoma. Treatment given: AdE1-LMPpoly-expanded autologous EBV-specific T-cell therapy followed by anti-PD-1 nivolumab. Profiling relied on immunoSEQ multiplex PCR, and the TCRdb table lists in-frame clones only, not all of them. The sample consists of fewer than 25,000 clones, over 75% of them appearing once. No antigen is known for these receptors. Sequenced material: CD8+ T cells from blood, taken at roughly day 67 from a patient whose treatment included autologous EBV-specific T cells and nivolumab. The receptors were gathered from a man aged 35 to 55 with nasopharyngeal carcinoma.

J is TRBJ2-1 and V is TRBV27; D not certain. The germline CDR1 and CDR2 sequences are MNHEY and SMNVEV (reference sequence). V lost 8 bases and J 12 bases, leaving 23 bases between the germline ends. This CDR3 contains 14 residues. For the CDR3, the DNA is TGTGCCAGCGGCCCTTCACTTGACGGCAAGCGGCAGTTCTTC. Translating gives CASGPSLDGKRQFF.

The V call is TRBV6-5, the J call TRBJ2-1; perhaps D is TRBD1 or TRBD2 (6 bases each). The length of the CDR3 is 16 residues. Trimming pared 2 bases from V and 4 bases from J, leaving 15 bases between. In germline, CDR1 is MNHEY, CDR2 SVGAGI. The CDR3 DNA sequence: TGTGCCAGCAGTTACCACGTAGGGGGAGGTTACAATGAGCAGTTCTTC. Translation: CASSYHVGGGYNEQFF.

Here the CDR3 reads CASGNSGQSLNYGYTF. The CDR3 nucleotides read TGTGCTAGTGGCAACTCGGGACAATCCCTTAACTATGGCTACACCTTC. V gene TRBV12-5 combines with J gene TRBJ1-2, with D possibly being TRBD1 (6 bases). V lost 6 bases and J 1 base, leaving 18 bases between the germline ends. The CDR3 length is 16 residues. Germline loops: CDR1 LGHNT, CDR2 FRNRAP. The full variable domain, with the rest looked up from reference TRBV12-5 and TRBJ1-2, is DARVTQTPRHKVTEMGQEVTMRCQPILGHNTVFWYRQTMMQGLELLAYFRNRAPLDDSGMPKDRFSAEMPDATLATLKIQPSEPRDSAVYFCASGNSGQSLNYGYTFGSGTRLTVV.

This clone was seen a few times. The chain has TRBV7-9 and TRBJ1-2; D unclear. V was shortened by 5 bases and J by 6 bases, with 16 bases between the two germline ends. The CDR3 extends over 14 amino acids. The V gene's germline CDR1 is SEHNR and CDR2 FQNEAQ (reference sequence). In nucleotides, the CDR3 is TGTGCCAGCAGCGTTCCCGGGAGAAAGGATGGCTACACCTTC. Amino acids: CASSVPGRKDGYTF. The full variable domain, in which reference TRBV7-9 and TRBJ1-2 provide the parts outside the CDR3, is DTGVSQNPRHKITKRGQNVTFRCDPISEHNRLYWYRQTLGQGPEFLTYFQNEAQLEKSRLLSDRFSAERPKGSFSTLEIQRTEQGDSAMYLCASSVPGRKDGYTFGSGTRLTVV.

In DNA, the CDR3 is TGTGCCAGCAGCCCGCGAGGACAGGGGAACTACGAGCAGTACTTC. It codes for CASSPRGQGNYEQYF. This chain joins TRBV5-8 and TRBJ2-7; 9 nucleotides align to TRBD1. Germline CDR1 reads SGHTS; CDR2 reads YDEGEE. The length of the CDR3 is 15 residues. With 4 bases clipped from V and 3 bases from J, the junction kept 8 bases outside the gene matches.

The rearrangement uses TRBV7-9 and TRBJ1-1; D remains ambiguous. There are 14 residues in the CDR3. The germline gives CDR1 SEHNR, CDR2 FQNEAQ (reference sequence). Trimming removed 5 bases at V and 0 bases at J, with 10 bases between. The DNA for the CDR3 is TGTGCCAGCAGCGTCGGCGCTATGAACACTGAAGCTTTCTTT. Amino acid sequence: CASSVGAMNTEAFF.

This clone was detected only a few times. The CDR3 loop is CASSDLLAGGGDTQYF. CDR3 DNA sequence: TGTGCCAGCAGTGATCTGCTAGCGGGGGGAGGAGATACGCAGTATTTT. The chain employs TRBV6-1 and TRBJ2-3; 11 bases agree with TRBD2. After removal of 3 bases from V and 5 bases from J, the junction contained 7 bases not matched to a gene. Germline CDR1 is MNHNS and CDR2 is SASEGT. This CDR3 is 16 amino acids long.

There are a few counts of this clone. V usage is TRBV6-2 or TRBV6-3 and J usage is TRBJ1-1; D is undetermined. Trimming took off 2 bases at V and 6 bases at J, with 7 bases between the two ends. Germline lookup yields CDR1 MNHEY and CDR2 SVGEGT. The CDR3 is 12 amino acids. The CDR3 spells CASSYIAAEAFF. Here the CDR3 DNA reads TGTGCCAGCAGTTACATTGCGGCTGAAGCTTTCTTT.

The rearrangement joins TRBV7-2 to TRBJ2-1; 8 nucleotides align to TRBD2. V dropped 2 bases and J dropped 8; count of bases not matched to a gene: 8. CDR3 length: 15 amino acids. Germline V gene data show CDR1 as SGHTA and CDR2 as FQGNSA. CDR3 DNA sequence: TGTGCCAGCAGCTTATTTATCGGGGGGGCGGATGAGCAGTTCTTC. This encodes CASSLFIGGADEQFF.

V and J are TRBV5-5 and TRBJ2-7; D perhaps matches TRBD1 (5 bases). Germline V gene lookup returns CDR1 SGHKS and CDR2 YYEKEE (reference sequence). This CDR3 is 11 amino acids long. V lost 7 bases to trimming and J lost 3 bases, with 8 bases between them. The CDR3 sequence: CASLRGYEQYF. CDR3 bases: TGTGCCAGCCTAAGGGGCTACGAGCAGTACTTC.

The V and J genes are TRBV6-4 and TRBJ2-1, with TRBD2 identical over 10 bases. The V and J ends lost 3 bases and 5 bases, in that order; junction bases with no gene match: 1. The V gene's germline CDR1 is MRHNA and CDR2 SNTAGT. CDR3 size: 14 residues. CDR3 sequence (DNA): TGTGCCAGCAGTGAAGCGGGGGGGCACAATGAGCAGTTCTTC. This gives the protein CASSEAGGHNEQFF.

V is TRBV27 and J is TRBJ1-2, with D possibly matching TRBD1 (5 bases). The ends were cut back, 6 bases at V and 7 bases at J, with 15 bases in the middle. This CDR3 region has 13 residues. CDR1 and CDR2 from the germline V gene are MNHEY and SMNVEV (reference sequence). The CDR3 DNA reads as TGTGCCAGCAGCCCTATCGGGGCAGGTGGCTACACCTTC. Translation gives CASSPIGAGGYTF.

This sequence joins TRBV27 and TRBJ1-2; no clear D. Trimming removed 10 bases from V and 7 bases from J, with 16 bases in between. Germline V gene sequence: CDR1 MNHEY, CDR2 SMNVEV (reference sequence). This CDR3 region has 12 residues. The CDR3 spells CANSYSATGYTF. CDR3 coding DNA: TGTGCCAACTCCTACTCGGCGACTGGCTACACCTTC.

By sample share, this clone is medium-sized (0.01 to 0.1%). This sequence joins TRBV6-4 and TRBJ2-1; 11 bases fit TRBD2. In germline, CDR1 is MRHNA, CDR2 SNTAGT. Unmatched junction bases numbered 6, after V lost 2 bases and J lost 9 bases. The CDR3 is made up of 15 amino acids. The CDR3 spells CASSDTLAGGSEQFF. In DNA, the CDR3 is TGTGCCAGCAGTGACACCCTAGCGGGGGGAAGTGAGCAGTTCTTC.

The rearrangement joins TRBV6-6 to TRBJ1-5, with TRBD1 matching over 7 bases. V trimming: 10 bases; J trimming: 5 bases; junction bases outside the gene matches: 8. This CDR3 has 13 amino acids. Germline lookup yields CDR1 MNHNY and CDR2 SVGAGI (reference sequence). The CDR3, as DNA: TGTGCCACTTCGAGGGACAGACATCAGCCCCAGCATTTT. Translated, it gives CATSRDRHQPQHF.

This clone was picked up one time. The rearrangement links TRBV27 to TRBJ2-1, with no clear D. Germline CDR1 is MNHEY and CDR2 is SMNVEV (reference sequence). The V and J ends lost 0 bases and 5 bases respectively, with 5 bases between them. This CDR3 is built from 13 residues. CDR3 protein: CASSLSLHNEQFF. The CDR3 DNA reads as TGTGCCAGCAGTTTATCGCTGCACAATGAGCAGTTCTTC.

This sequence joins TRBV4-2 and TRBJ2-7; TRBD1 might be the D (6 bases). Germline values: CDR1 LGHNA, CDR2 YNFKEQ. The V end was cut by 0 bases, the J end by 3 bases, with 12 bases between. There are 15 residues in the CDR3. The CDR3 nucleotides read TGTGCCAGCAGCCAAGATAAACAGGGTCTCTACGAGCAGTACTTC. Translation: CASSQDKQGLYEQYF.

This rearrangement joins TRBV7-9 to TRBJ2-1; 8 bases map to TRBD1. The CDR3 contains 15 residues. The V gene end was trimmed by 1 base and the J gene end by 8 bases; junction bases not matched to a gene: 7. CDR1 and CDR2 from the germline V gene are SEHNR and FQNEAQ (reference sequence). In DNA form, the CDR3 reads TGTGCCAGCAGCTTAGTTGACCCCAGGGGGCATGAGCAGTTCTTC. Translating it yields CASSLVDPRGHEQFF.

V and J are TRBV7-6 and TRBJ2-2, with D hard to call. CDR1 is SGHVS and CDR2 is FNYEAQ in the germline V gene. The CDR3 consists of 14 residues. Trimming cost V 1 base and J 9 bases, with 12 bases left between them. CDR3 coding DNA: TGTGCCAGCAGCTTAGAGACGGTTCCAAGGGAGCTGTTTTTT. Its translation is CASSLETVPRELFF.

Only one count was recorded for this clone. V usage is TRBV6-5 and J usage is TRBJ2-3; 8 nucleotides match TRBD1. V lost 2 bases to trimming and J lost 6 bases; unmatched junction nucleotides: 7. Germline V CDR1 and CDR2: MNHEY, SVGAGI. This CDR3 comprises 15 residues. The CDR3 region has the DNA TGTGCCAGCAGTTACCGGCACAGGGGGAGGGATACGCAGTATTTT. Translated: CASSYRHRGRDTQYF.

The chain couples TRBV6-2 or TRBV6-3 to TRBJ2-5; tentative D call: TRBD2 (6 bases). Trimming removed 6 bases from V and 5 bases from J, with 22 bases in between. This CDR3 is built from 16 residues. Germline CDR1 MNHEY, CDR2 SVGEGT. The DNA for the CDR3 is TGTGCCAGCAGCCACCGGGACTTCTCGGTTCGGGAGACCCAGTACTTC. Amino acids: CASSHRDFSVRETQYF.